The 9 T cell receptor beta chains presented below share a single source sample, sequenced in a study of identifying expanded T cells in peripheral blood. Repertoires were generated with immunoSEQ multiplex PCR, while TCRdb's copy carries only in-frame clones and drops some. The sample comprises about 52,000 clones, 82% of which are singletons, and 12% to 15% rests with the top ten. The material sequenced was blood. These receptors all stem from a person between 18 and 70 years old in good health.

The chain employs TRBV27 and TRBJ2-1; 7 nucleotides line up with TRBD1. The junction had 4 bases not matched to a gene; V was cut back by 3 bases and J by 2 bases. This CDR3 has 15 residues. Germline V gene lookup returns CDR1 MNHEY and CDR2 SMNVEV (reference sequence). CDR3 residues: CASSFRQGTYNEQFF. The CDR3 coding sequence is TGTGCCAGCAGTTTTCGACAGGGAACCTACAATGAGCAGTTCTTC.

This sequence joins TRBV6-6 and TRBJ1-5; a possible D gene is TRBD1 (5 bases). V lost 2 bases and J 6 bases, leaving 11 bases between the germline ends. This CDR3 has 14 amino acids. Germline CDR1 and CDR2: MNHNY and SVGAGI (reference sequence). CDR3 nucleotide sequence: TGTGCCAGCAGTTACGGGGGAGCGGGTCAGCCCCAGCATTTT. Translated: CASSYGGAGQPQHF.

V usage is TRBV7-2 and J usage is TRBJ2-1; a possible D gene is TRBD2 (5 bases). The CDR3 has 15 amino acids. CDR1 and CDR2 (germline): SGHTA, FQGNSA. V lost 7 bases and J 2 bases, leaving 15 bases between the germline ends. CDR3: CASTDRVGAYNEQFF. CDR3 nucleotides: TGTGCCAGCACAGACCGGGTGGGAGCCTACAATGAGCAGTTCTTC.

The genes are TRBV27 and TRBJ1-2; no clear D gene. CDR1 and CDR2 (germline): MNHEY, SMNVEV (reference sequence). CDR3 length: 13 residues. V dropped 5 bases and J dropped 8 bases, with 15 bases sitting between them. The CDR3 loop is CASSLSRRLGYTF. The CDR3 DNA reads TGTGCCAGCAGTCTAAGCCGCAGACTGGGCTACACCTTC.

The chain uses TRBV5-5 and TRBJ1-2, with D maybe TRBD1 (5 bases). This CDR3 contains 14 residues. Germline CDR1 and CDR2: SGHKS and YYEKEE (reference sequence). V was pared by 0 bases and J by 6 bases, with 12 bases between. The CDR3 reads CASSLERTGHGYTF. Written as DNA, the CDR3 is TGTGCCAGCAGCTTGGAACGGACGGGACATGGCTACACCTTC.

The rearrangement links TRBV19 to TRBJ2-2, with a tentative D call TRBD2 (5 bases). From germline, CDR1 is LNHDA and CDR2 SQIVND (reference sequence). The V gene lost 10 bases and the J gene lost 1 base, with 19 bases spanning the gap. This CDR3 comprises 16 residues. As DNA, the CDR3 is TGTGCCACTACCCCTCCTCGGGGAATGAACACCGGGGAGCTGTTTTTT. It encodes CATTPPRGMNTGELFF.

J is TRBJ2-7 and V is TRBV7-9; 8 positions agree with TRBD2. CDR3 size: 17 residues. Germline V CDR1 and CDR2: SEHNR, FQNEAQ (reference sequence). J lost 5 bases, V lost 0 bases, and 12 bases had no gene match. The CDR3 sequence is CASSLAPSREVFHEQYF. The DNA of the CDR3 is TGTGCCAGCAGCTTAGCTCCGTCGCGGGAGGTATTCCACGAGCAGTACTTC.

The chain's CDR3 is CASSLIGLARGEQYF. CDR3 nucleotides: TGTGCCAGCAGCTTAATAGGACTAGCCAGGGGCGAGCAGTACTTC. J is TRBJ2-7 and V is TRBV7-6, with 8 bases aligning to TRBD2. CDR3 length: 15 amino acids. V was pared by 2 bases and J by 6 bases, with 9 bases of the junction left unmatched. Germline CDR1 reads SGHVS; CDR2 reads FNYEAQ.

The chain recombines TRBV5-1 with TRBJ2-2; possibly TRBD2 for D (6 bases). Trimming removed 6 bases from V and 6 bases from J, with 12 bases in between. Germline values: CDR1 SGHRS, CDR2 YFSETQ. This CDR3 has 13 residues. CDR3: CASTVTSPGELFF. The CDR3 nucleotides are TGCGCCAGCACCGTCACTAGCCCCGGGGAGCTGTTTTTT.